These 32 T cell receptor beta chains were all obtained from the same sample, sequenced in a study of T cell responses to AZD1222 COVID-19 vaccine. Data came from immunoSEQ multiplex PCR; TCRdb stores just in-frame clones and leaves some out. This table holds roughly 80,000 clones, just over 90% found once. The material was peripheral blood, obtained 28 days after the second AZD1222 dose. Receptor source: an adult who received the AZD1222 COVID-19 vaccine.

The V call is TRBV15, the J call TRBJ1-1, with 7 bases matching TRBD1. This CDR3 comprises 17 residues. Germline CDR1 and CDR2: LNHNV and YYDKDF (reference sequence). V was pared by 0 bases and J by 3 bases, with 10 bases of the junction left unmatched. The CDR3, as DNA: TGTGCCACCAGCAGAGATAGAAGGGGGCGCGGAGACACTGAAGCTTTCTTT. Residues: CATSRDRRGRGDTEAFF.

This sequence joins TRBV7-3 and TRBJ1-1; 7 nucleotides agree with TRBD1. Per the germline V gene, CDR1 is SGHTA and CDR2 is FQGTGA. CDR3 length equals 15 residues. Losses at the gene ends were 5 bases for V and 2 bases for J; bases not matched to a gene: 8. CDR3 DNA: TGTGCCAGCAGCACCTCCGGGACAGCCAACACTGAAGCTTTCTTT. As protein: CASSTSGTANTEAFF.

The chain couples TRBV14 to TRBJ1-6, with D possibly TRBD1 on 5 matching bases. The germline V gene has CDR1 SGHDN and CDR2 FVKESK. Trimming took 1 base from V and 0 from J, leaving 10 bases between them. CDR3 length equals 17 residues. The CDR3 loop reads CASSQGWGGSYNSPLHF. As DNA, the CDR3 is TGTGCCAGCAGCCAAGGGTGGGGGGGCTCCTATAATTCACCCCTCCACTTT.

CDR3 nucleotides: TGCAGTGCTAGTCCGGATGCAACTAATGAAAAACTGTTTTTT. Translation: CSASPDATNEKLFF. The rearrangement links TRBV20-1 to TRBJ1-4, with D unclear. This CDR3 spans 14 amino acids. In germline, CDR1 is DFQATT, CDR2 SNEGSKA (reference sequence). With 3 bases removed from V and 0 bases from J, the gap between germline ends came to 8 bases.

V and J are TRBV7-2 and TRBJ1-2, with D possibly being TRBD1 (5 bases). The CDR3 runs to 14 residues. CDR1 and CDR2 (germline): SGHTA, FQGNSA. Trimming shortened V by 2 bases and J by 4 bases, and 11 bases separated the two germline ends. DNA of the CDR3: TGTGCCAGCAGCTTACAGGGTACGGCCTATGGCTACACCTTC. The encoded protein is CASSLQGTAYGYTF.

V is TRBV9 and J is TRBJ1-2; D is perhaps TRBD1 (6 bases). Looked up from germline, CDR1 is SGDLS and CDR2 is YYNGEE. V lost 0 bases to trimming and J lost 7 bases, with 16 bases between them. This CDR3 has 15 amino acids. Here the CDR3 DNA reads TGTGCCAGCAGCGTAGTGGGGGGCGCGTTAGGTGGCTACACCTTC. As protein: CASSVVGGALGGYTF.

This chain links TRBV18 with TRBJ2-7, with unresolved D. The CDR3 has 11 residues. The V end was cut by 5 bases, the J end by 2 bases, with 4 bases between. Germline V gene sequence: CDR1 KGHSH, CDR2 LQKENI. DNA for the CDR3: TGTGCCAGCTCAGCGACCTACGAGCAGTACTTC. Translation: CASSATYEQYF. The full variable domain, in which reference TRBV18 and TRBJ2-7 provide the parts outside the CDR3, is NAGVMQNPRHLVRRRGQEARLRCSPMKGHSHVYWYRQLPEEGLKFMVYLQKENIIDESGMPKERFSAEFPKEGPSILRIQQVVRGDSAAYFCASSATYEQYFGPGTRLTVT.

V gene TRBV10-3 combines with J gene TRBJ1-4; D call uncertain. CDR3 length: 12 residues. Trimming removed 4 bases from V and 4 bases from J, with 4 bases in between. Germline assignment: CDR1 ENHRY and CDR2 SYGVKD. CDR3 residues: CAISGSNEKLFF. CDR3 DNA sequence: TGTGCCATCAGTGGGAGTAATGAAAAACTGTTTTTT.

V is TRBV5-4 and J is TRBJ2-5; 9 positions match TRBD1. The CDR3 sequence is 14 residues long. With 4 bases clipped from V and 4 bases from J, the junction kept 5 bases outside the gene matches. Germline CDR1 is SGHNT and CDR2 is YYREEE (reference sequence). Written as DNA, the CDR3 is TGTGCCAGCAGCGCAGGACAGGGGCCAGAGACCCAGTACTTC. The encoded protein is CASSAGQGPETQYF.

This sequence joins TRBV6-2 or TRBV6-3 and TRBJ2-5; 8 nucleotides line up with TRBD2. CDR1 and CDR2 (germline): MNHEY, SVGEGT. Germline trimming cut 2 bases from V and 6 bases from J; bases unmatched to any gene: 5. The CDR3 runs to 14 residues. Here the CDR3 reads CASSYVGLGQTQYF. The CDR3, as DNA: TGTGCCAGCAGTTACGTGGGACTAGGGCAGACCCAGTACTTC.

This clone was seen a single time. This chain uses TRBV6-5 with TRBJ1-2; no firm D call. Trimming removed 6 bases at V and 4 bases at J, with 12 bases between. This CDR3 is 13 amino acids long. Germline V gene lookup returns CDR1 MNHEY and CDR2 SVGAGI. The DNA of the CDR3 is TGTGCCAGCAGAGACGACAAACCCTATGGCTACACCTTC. Translating gives CASRDDKPYGYTF.

This chain links TRBV6-5 with TRBJ2-2, with TRBD1 matching over 12 bases. Germline CDR1 and CDR2: MNHEY and SVGAGI. The CDR3 runs to 13 residues. The J segment lost 7 bases and the V segment lost 11 bases, leaving 5 bases of the junction unmatched. The CDR3 region is CAGTGGVNGELFF. The CDR3 DNA reads TGTGCCGGGACAGGGGGCGTTAACGGGGAGCTGTTTTTT.

The chain links TRBV7-2 to TRBJ1-2; 8 bases match TRBD1. This CDR3 is built from 14 residues. Germline V lookup: CDR1 SGHTA, CDR2 FQGNSA. V was clipped by 3 bases and J by 6 bases; unmatched bases: 6. CDR3 sequence (DNA): TGTGCCAGCAGCTTGTCCCCGGACAGGGATGGCTACACCTTC. Translation gives CASSLSPDRDGYTF.

The chain uses TRBV4-3 and TRBJ1-6, with D perhaps TRBD1 (5 bases). Trimming took off 0 bases at V and 9 bases at J, with 15 bases between the two ends. Germline V CDR1 and CDR2: LGHNA, YSLEER. The CDR3 runs 16 residues. In DNA form, the CDR3 reads TGCGCCAGCAGCCAAGACAGGGTAACCCTTTTTTCACCCCTCCACTTT. Residues: CASSQDRVTLFSPLHF.

This clone was counted once. The rearrangement uses TRBV29-1 and TRBJ2-1, with a tentative D call TRBD1 (8 bases). The V gene lost 3 bases and the J gene lost 9 bases, with 24 bases spanning the gap. This CDR3 is 16 amino acids long. Germline V gives CDR1 SQVTM, CDR2 ANQGSEA. The CDR3: CSVDETGEGINVEQFF. CDR3 DNA sequence: TGCAGCGTTGATGAGACAGGGGAGGGAATTAATGTTGAGCAGTTCTTC.

The J gene is TRBJ1-6, the V gene TRBV16; D is uncertain. CDR3 length: 12 residues. Germline V gene lookup returns CDR1 KGHSY and CDR2 FQNENV. The ends were cut back, 4 bases at V and 10 bases at J, with 8 bases in the middle. This CDR3 is CASSRGTSPLHF. The DNA for the CDR3 is TGTGCCAGCAGCCGAGGAACGTCACCCCTCCACTTT.

The chain has TRBV21-1 and TRBJ1-1; the D call of TRBD1 is as the table states it, not checked on the DNA. TRBV21-1 is recorded as a pseudogene. The CDR3 is made up of 18 amino acids. The chain's CDR3 is CASSNTGQGAKGNTEAFF. CDR3 in DNA: TGTGCCAGCAGCAATACAGGACAGGGGGCGAAGGGAAACACTGAAGCTTTCTTT.

This clone showed up just a few times. The chain is built from TRBV29-1 and TRBJ1-2, with 8 bases lining up with TRBD1. J gave up 8 bases and V 6 bases, and 5 bases lay outside the gene matches. In germline, CDR1 is SQVTM, CDR2 ANQGSEA. The CDR3 sequence is 11 residues long. In DNA form, the CDR3 reads TGCAGCGTGGACAGGGTAGGAGGCTACACCTTC. Translated: CSVDRVGGYTF.

The chain combines TRBV6-1 with TRBJ1-2; D remains unclear. This CDR3 comprises 13 residues. Germline V CDR1 and CDR2: MNHNS, SASEGT. V shed 1 base and J shed 4 bases, with 7 bases lying between them. For the CDR3, the DNA is TGTGCCAGCAGTGAAGAATGGATCTATGGCTACACCTTC. Amino acids: CASSEEWIYGYTF.

The rearrangement joins TRBV5-1 to TRBJ2-1; a weak D match, TRBD2 (6 bases). Germline CDR1 and CDR2: SGHRS and YFSETQ. The CDR3 runs 17 residues. V lost 0 bases and J 4 bases, leaving 17 bases between the germline ends. The CDR3: CASSLAGGAGSYNEQFF. The CDR3 DNA reads TGCGCCAGCAGCTTGGCCGGAGGGGCGGGGTCATACAATGAGCAGTTCTTC. Full variable domain (remainder filled in from reference TRBV5-1 and TRBJ2-1): KAGVTQTPRYLIKTRGQQVTLSCSPISGHRSVSWYQQTPGQGLQFLFEYFSETQRNKGNFPGRFSGRQFSNSRSEMNVSTLELGDSALYLCASSLAGGAGSYNEQFFGPGTRLTVL.

The chain couples TRBV6-5 to TRBJ2-3, with TRBD2 matching 10 bases. The V gene's germline CDR1 is MNHEY and CDR2 SVGAGI. The trim removed 4 bases at V and 4 bases at J, leaving 8 bases unmatched. This CDR3 region has 16 residues. The CDR3 DNA reads TGTGCCAGCAGTTCACAGCGGGGGGGCCATCCAGATACGCAGTATTTT. Amino acid sequence: CASSSQRGGHPDTQYF.

V and J are TRBV3-1 (or the pseudogene TRBV3-2) and TRBJ2-6; no clear D. The CDR3 is made up of 13 amino acids. V shed 8 bases and J shed 1 base, with 6 bases lying between them. Looked up from germline, CDR1 is LGHDT and CDR2 is YNNKEL (reference sequence). The CDR3 sequence: CASGYSGANVLTF. The DNA for the CDR3 is TGTGCCAGCGGGTATTCTGGGGCCAACGTCCTGACTTTC.

The genes are TRBV6-2 or TRBV6-3 and TRBJ2-7, with D uncertain. The germline V and J ends were trimmed by 5 bases and 4 bases, with 12 bases remaining between them. There are 13 residues in the CDR3. In germline, CDR1 is MNHEY, CDR2 SVGEGT. DNA of the CDR3: TGTGCCAGCAGTGTCAAGCCGGGTTACGAGCAGTACTTC. Translation gives CASSVKPGYEQYF.

V usage is TRBV13 and J usage is TRBJ1-4; 8 bases agree with TRBD1. The CDR3 has 14 residues. V trimming: 2 bases; J trimming: 7 bases; junction bases outside the gene matches: 3. CDR1 is PRHDT, CDR2 FYEKMQ, per germline (reference sequence). The chain's CDR3 is CASSLLQGVEKLFF. The CDR3 region has the DNA TGTGCCAGCAGCTTATTACAGGGGGTTGAAAAACTGTTTTTT.

The J gene is TRBJ1-1, the V gene TRBV12-3 or TRBV12-4; D is uncertain. Trimming shortened V by 6 bases and J by 5 bases, and 10 bases separated the two germline ends. This CDR3 is built from 12 residues. CDR3 protein: CASRDKGTEAFF. In DNA form, the CDR3 reads TGTGCCAGCAGGGATAAAGGGACTGAAGCTTTCTTT.

Here the CDR3 DNA reads TGTGCCAGCAGTCTCCTAAGGGGTGTTGGGGCCAACGTCCTGACTTTC. Translating it yields CASSLLRGVGANVLTF. The chain employs TRBV27 and TRBJ2-6, with D possibly TRBD1 on 5 matching bases. The germline V gene has CDR1 MNHEY and CDR2 SMNVEV (reference sequence). Trimming pared 5 bases from V and 3 bases from J, leaving 14 bases between. The CDR3 is made up of 16 amino acids.

This clone was seen a few times. The chain links TRBV19 to TRBJ1-2; D remains unclear. Trimming cost V 5 bases and J 3 bases, with 13 bases left between them. The CDR3 has 14 amino acids. Germline V CDR1 and CDR2: LNHDA, SQIVND (reference sequence). CDR3 amino acids: CASSDWVEYYGYTF. CDR3 coding DNA: TGTGCCAGTAGTGATTGGGTTGAGTACTATGGCTACACCTTC.

The chain has TRBV7-9 and TRBJ1-2, with D tentatively TRBD1 (5 bases). This CDR3 has 18 residues. Between the trimmed V and J ends, which lost 1 base and 6 bases, there was a span of 24 bases. The germline CDR1 and CDR2 sequences are SEHNR and FQNEAQ (reference sequence). The CDR3 spells CASSLVSVQGRIPDGYTF. In DNA form, the CDR3 reads TGTGCCAGCAGCTTAGTGTCCGTCCAGGGTAGAATCCCTGATGGCTACACCTTC. Together with reference TRBV7-9 and TRBJ1-2, the CDR3 gives the full variable domain: DTGVSQNPRHKITKRGQNVTFRCDPISEHNRLYWYRQTLGQGPEFLTYFQNEAQLEKSRLLSDRFSAERPKGSFSTLEIQRTEQGDSAMYLCASSLVSVQGRIPDGYTFGSGTRLTVV.

CDR3 DNA: TGTGCCAGCAGCCTGGGACAGGGAGGGTCACCCCTCCACTTT. Translated: CASSLGQGGSPLHF. This rearrangement joins TRBV7-6 to TRBJ1-6, with 9 bases matching TRBD1. V lost 5 bases and J lost 10; bases outside the gene matches: 6. This CDR3 region has 14 residues. The V gene's germline CDR1 is SGHVS and CDR2 FNYEAQ.

The rearrangement uses TRBV6-5 and TRBJ2-7; TRBD1 agrees at 8 bases. This CDR3 is built from 15 residues. The ends lost 8 bases at V and 2 bases at J; junction bases unmatched: 11. The V gene's germline CDR1 is MNHEY and CDR2 SVGAGI. CDR3 bases: TGTGCCAGCCACAAGCTCAGGGGGCCTCCCTACGAGCAGTACTTC. It translates to CASHKLRGPPYEQYF.

This clone was counted a single time. The chain employs TRBV28 and TRBJ2-7; 8 bases fit TRBD1. With V trimmed by 5 bases and J by 0 bases, 6 bases remained unmatched. Germline loops: CDR1 MDHEN, CDR2 SYDVKM. CDR3 length: 15 amino acids. The DNA of the CDR3 is TGTGCCAGCAGTACACCGGGACAGGCCTCCTACGAGCAGTACTTC. Translated: CASSTPGQASYEQYF.

In the case of this clone: This sample includes further DNA sequences coding for the same CDR3. The chain recombines TRBV9 with TRBJ1-4; weak D call: TRBD1 (6 bases). Trimming shortened V by 2 bases and J by 7 bases, and 12 bases separated the two germline ends. Looked up from germline, CDR1 is SGDLS and CDR2 is YYNGEE. This CDR3 has 14 residues. The CDR3 DNA reads as TGTGCCAGCAGCGTTACAGGGTTGAGTGAAAAACTGTTTTTT. Amino acids: CASSVTGLSEKLFF.